Each of the 5 T cell receptor beta chains below was sequenced from the same sample in a study of cytomegalovirus exposure and HLA in healthy donors. PCR was performed using 60 Vbeta and 13 Jbeta primers. Assay used: immunoSEQ multiplex PCR; TCRdb lists only in-frame clones, some missing. The sample lists 150,000 to 200,000 clones, around four fifths occurring once. Sequencing was performed on PBMCs. These receptors were taken from a man between 18 and 29 years old in good health and CMV-seropositive.

This chain joins TRBV30 and TRBJ2-3; 14 bases align to TRBD2. Looked up from germline, CDR1 is GTSNPN and CDR2 is SVGIG (reference sequence). This CDR3 has 16 amino acids. J was trimmed by 5 bases and V by 2 bases; bases with no gene match: 6. Written as DNA, the CDR3 is TGTGCCTGGAGTCTGGGACTAGCGGGAGTTAAAGATACGCAGTATTTT. Protein sequence: CAWSLGLAGVKDTQYF.

The genes are TRBV19 and TRBJ2-7; possibly TRBD2 for D (6 bases). Trimming cost V 8 bases and J 3 bases, with 17 bases left between them. CDR3 length: 14 residues. Germline CDR1 and CDR2: LNHDA and SQIVND (reference sequence). CDR3 sequence (DNA): TGTGCCAGTGCGCTGGGGGGAAGAGGCTACGAGCAGTACTTC. This encodes CASALGGRGYEQYF.

This chain uses TRBV11-2 with TRBJ2-3; 7 bases line up with TRBD2. Trimming at V came to 7 bases and at J to 6 bases, leaving 7 bases not matched to a gene. In germline, CDR1 is SGHAT, CDR2 FQNNGV. The CDR3 contains 13 residues. The CDR3 DNA is TGTGCCAGCATCCATGCCGGGGGGGATACGCAGTATTTT. Amino acids: CASIHAGGDTQYF.

The chain carries TRBV27 and TRBJ2-2; D perhaps matches TRBD2 (7 bases). CDR3 length: 17 residues. From germline, CDR1 is MNHEY and CDR2 SMNVEV (reference sequence). With 4 bases removed from V and 1 base from J, the gap between germline ends came to 16 bases. This chain's CDR3 is CASSSWGGPRNTGELFF. In DNA form, the CDR3 reads TGTGCCAGCAGTTCATGGGGGGGGCCCCGGAACACCGGGGAGCTGTTTTTT.

This chain joins TRBV14 and TRBJ1-1; D is uncertain. V dropped 0 bases and J dropped 3 bases, with 11 bases sitting between them. Germline V gene lookup returns CDR1 SGHDN and CDR2 FVKESK. The CDR3 has 15 amino acids. The CDR3 here is CASSQDRYPHTEAFF. The DNA of the CDR3 is TGTGCCAGCAGCCAAGATCGGTATCCGCACACTGAAGCTTTCTTT.